Following are 21 T cell receptor beta chains from one sample sequenced in a study of PD-1 blockade in classical Hodgkin lymphoma. TCRdb's copy holds only in-frame clones and misses some; the assay was immunoSEQ multiplex PCR. The sample carries 65,000 to 95,000 clones, around 86% recorded once. Every patient had relapsed following autologous stem cell transplantation, and cohorts differed in brentuximab vedotin exposure. Source: peripheral blood mononuclear cells (PBMCs), taken at baseline. The source of these receptors is a human donor with classical Hodgkin lymphoma.

The CDR3 is CASSSPLGATNEKLFF. The CDR3, as DNA: TGTGCCAGCAGCTCCCCTTTGGGTGCAACTAATGAAAAACTGTTTTTT. This rearrangement joins TRBV5-6 to TRBJ1-4; no firm D call. This CDR3 comprises 16 residues. The V end lost 3 bases, the J end lost 0 bases, and 12 bases lay between the germline ends. The germline gives CDR1 SGHDT, CDR2 YYEEEE.

This chain connects TRBV18 to TRBJ2-5, with D possibly TRBD1 on 6 matching bases. CDR1 and CDR2 (germline): KGHSH, LQKENI. This CDR3 region has 14 residues. The V end was cut by 6 bases, the J end by 13 bases, with 24 bases between. This CDR3 is CASSPGADHRTTYF. The CDR3 nucleotides read TGTGCCAGCTCGCCAGGGGCGGATCATCGTACTACGTACTTC.

The V gene is TRBV5-6, the J gene TRBJ1-1; D is unresolved. The CDR3 covers 13 residues. Trimming took off 4 bases at V and 1 base at J, with 8 bases between the two ends. The germline V gene encodes CDR1 SGHDT and CDR2 YYEEEE. The CDR3 DNA is TGTGCCAGCAGCGGCTACGAGAACACTGAAGCTTTCTTT. Amino acid sequence: CASSGYENTEAFF.

The CDR3 sequence: CASSMGIGAYSEKLFF. In DNA, the CDR3 is TGTGCCAGTAGTATGGGCATCGGGGCCTATTCTGAAAAACTGTTTTTT. The chain links TRBV19 to TRBJ1-4; TRBD1 might be the D (5 bases). The V gene's germline CDR1 is LNHDA and CDR2 SQIVND (reference sequence). This CDR3 comprises 16 residues. The V end was cut by 3 bases, the J end by 7 bases, with 18 bases between.

V gene TRBV29-1 combines with J gene TRBJ1-1; weak D call: TRBD1 (6 bases). Trimming stripped 7 bases from V and 4 bases from J, with 13 bases between. This CDR3 has 12 residues. CDR1 and CDR2 (germline): SQVTM, ANQGSEA. The CDR3 loop reads CSAKRGSTEAFF. The CDR3 region has the DNA TGCAGCGCCAAGAGGGGGAGCACTGAAGCTTTCTTT.

The V gene is TRBV7-6, the J gene TRBJ2-7; the D is unclear. The V end lost 4 bases, the J end lost 3 bases, and 13 bases lay between the germline ends. The CDR3 covers 14 residues. From germline, CDR1 is SGHVS and CDR2 FNYEAQ. CDR3 sequence (DNA): TGTGCCAGCAGCTCTCTCTTGGAGTACTACGAGCAGTACTTC. Amino acids: CASSSLLEYYEQYF.

The V and J genes are TRBV9 and TRBJ1-1; the D gene is possibly TRBD1 (5 bases). Trimming stripped 0 bases from V and 6 bases from J, with 15 bases between. The CDR3 length is 15 residues. Germline CDR1 reads SGDLS; CDR2 reads YYNGEE. The DNA for the CDR3 is TGTGCCAGCAGCGTAGTAGGGCAGGGCGGCGCTGAAGCTTTCTTT. Protein product: CASSVVGQGGAEAFF.

This chain links TRBV6-6 with TRBJ2-1, with D maybe TRBD2 (5 bases). Trimming stripped 6 bases from V and 1 base from J, with 16 bases between. The CDR3 has 16 residues. Germline loops: CDR1 MNHNY, CDR2 SVGAGI (reference sequence). Here the CDR3 DNA reads TGTGCCAGCAGCGATAGCGCCGACCTATCCTACAATGAGCAGTTCTTC. It yields the protein CASSDSADLSYNEQFF.

The V call is TRBV6-4, the J call TRBJ2-3, with a possible D match to TRBD1 (6 bases). CDR3 size: 13 residues. The germline gives CDR1 MRHNA, CDR2 SNTAGT. V lost 0 bases to trimming and J lost 8 bases, with 9 bases between them. CDR3 bases: TGTGCCAGCAGTGACTCGCAGGGGCTTACGCAGTATTTT. Its translation is CASSDSQGLTQYF.

The chain is built from TRBV2 and TRBJ2-7, with 8 bases that match TRBD1. V was clipped by 5 bases and J by 0 bases; unmatched bases: 9. Germline V gene lookup returns CDR1 SNHLY and CDR2 FYNNEI. The CDR3 sequence is 16 residues long. The CDR3 protein is CASSQPRDRSSYEQYF. The CDR3 DNA is TGTGCCAGCAGTCAACCCCGGGACAGGAGCTCCTACGAGCAGTACTTC.

This clone was detected only once. The chain is built from TRBV5-1 and TRBJ2-1; TRBD1 agrees at 11 bases. The junction had 13 bases not matched to a gene; V was cut back by 2 bases and J by 12 bases. Germline V gives CDR1 SGHRS, CDR2 YFSETQ. The CDR3 extends over 16 amino acids. The CDR3 here is CASSLPGQGVNKWQFF. In DNA, the CDR3 is TGCGCCAGCAGCTTACCGGGACAGGGGGTCAATAAGTGGCAGTTCTTC.

The rearrangement uses TRBV19 and TRBJ1-5; D unclear. The germline V gene has CDR1 LNHDA and CDR2 SQIVND (reference sequence). Between the trimmed V and J ends, which lost 0 bases and 0 bases, there was a span of 12 bases. This CDR3 comprises 17 residues. In DNA, the CDR3 is TGTGCCAGTAGTATAGATCTGACCGAGAATAGCAATCAGCCCCAGCATTTT. This encodes CASSIDLTENSNQPQHF.

The chain uses TRBV2 and TRBJ2-5; 11 nucleotides match TRBD2. V dropped 5 bases and J dropped 3; count of bases not matched to a gene: 8. CDR3 length equals 16 residues. CDR1 and CDR2 from the germline V gene are SNHLY and FYNNEI. The CDR3 loop reads CASSYLAGGTKETQYF. Here the CDR3 DNA reads TGTGCCAGCAGTTACCTAGCGGGAGGCACAAAAGAGACCCAGTACTTC.

The chain combines TRBV27 with TRBJ2-7; 8 bases match TRBD2. CDR1 and CDR2 from the germline V gene are MNHEY and SMNVEV (reference sequence). With V trimmed by 6 bases and J by 4 bases, 5 bases remained unmatched. This CDR3 comprises 13 residues. The chain's CDR3 is CASRDRGRYEQYF. The CDR3 bases are TGTGCCAGCAGAGATCGCGGGAGGTACGAGCAGTACTTC.

This clone was picked up a small number of times. The V and J genes are TRBV6-1 and TRBJ2-1, with 8 nucleotides matching TRBD2. After removal of 8 bases from V and 7 bases from J, the junction contained 10 bases not matched to a gene. CDR1 and CDR2 (germline): MNHNS, SASEGT. The CDR3 has 14 amino acids. The CDR3 is CASRSGRGGNEQFF. The CDR3 bases are TGTGCCAGCCGGAGCGGGAGAGGGGGGAATGAGCAGTTCTTC.

The V call is TRBV11-2, the J call TRBJ2-7, with 13 bases aligning to TRBD2. The trim removed 4 bases at V and 6 bases at J, leaving 3 bases unmatched. The germline V gene has CDR1 SGHAT and CDR2 FQNNGV. This CDR3 region has 14 residues. In DNA, the CDR3 is TGTGCCAGCAGCTCCGGGACTAGCGGGATCGAGCAGTACTTC. This sequence encodes CASSSGTSGIEQYF.

This clone has only a few counts. The gene calls are TRBV19 and TRBJ1-2; D perhaps matches TRBD1 (5 bases). V lost 7 bases to trimming and J lost 0 bases, with 15 bases between them. Germline CDR1 reads LNHDA; CDR2 reads SQIVND (reference sequence). CDR3 size: 15 residues. DNA for the CDR3: TGTGCCAGTATGCGGGGGGAGGCGTCTAACTATGGCTACACCTTC. Residues: CASMRGEASNYGYTF.

This clone was seen just once. This sequence joins TRBV9 and TRBJ2-7; D unclear. Germline V gene lookup returns CDR1 SGDLS and CDR2 YYNGEE. The CDR3 spans 14 residues. Trimming removed 0 bases at V and 1 base at J, with 8 bases between. The CDR3, as DNA: TGTGCCAGCAGCGTAGTTCCTTCGTCCTACGAGCAGTACTTC. Its translation: CASSVVPSSYEQYF.

The table lists this clone with a count of one. Written as DNA, the CDR3 is TGTGCCAGCAGCCGAGGGGACCCGAGGGGGACCCAGTACTTC. This encodes CASSRGDPRGTQYF. V is TRBV6-5 and J is TRBJ2-5; D might be TRBD1 or TRBD2, each matching 5 bases. Germline CDR1 is MNHEY and CDR2 is SVGAGI. The CDR3 is made up of 14 amino acids. V was clipped by 6 bases and J by 7 bases, with 18 bases between them.

This clone was detected once. The J gene is TRBJ2-7, the V gene TRBV19, with D perhaps matching TRBD1 (6 bases). V shed 6 bases and J shed 3 bases, with 21 bases lying between them. The CDR3 covers 16 residues. CDR1 LNHDA and CDR2 SQIVND come from the germline V gene (reference sequence). The CDR3 bases are TGTGCCAGTAGGGCTAGAGTGACAGGCGTCGACTACGAGCAGTACTTC. It encodes CASRARVTGVDYEQYF. The variable domain in full, completed from reference TRBV19 and TRBJ2-7, reads DGGITQSPKYLFRKEGQNVTLSCEQNLNHDAMYWYRQDPGQGLRLIYYSQIVNDFQKGDIAEGYSVSREKKESFPLTVTSAQKNPTAFYLCASRARVTGVDYEQYFGPGTRLTVT.

The V call is TRBV6-5, the J call TRBJ2-1; 10 bases agree with TRBD1. The germline V gene has CDR1 MNHEY and CDR2 SVGAGI. The CDR3 length is 16 residues. Trimming at V came to 6 bases and at J to 6 bases, leaving 11 bases not matched to a gene. CDR3 amino acids: CASRYRDRGLGNEQFF. As DNA, the CDR3 is TGTGCCAGCAGATACCGGGACAGGGGATTGGGCAATGAGCAGTTCTTC.